This T cell receptor beta chain was profiled in a study of follicular helper T cells after annual influenza vaccination. Study in general: For some subjects, blood spans the 2013-2014, 2014-2015 and 2015-2016 annual vaccinations.

TCRB was sequenced at Survey level resolution. Profiling relied on immunoSEQ multiplex PCR, and the TCRdb table lists in-frame clones only, not all of them. The top ten clones hold around 0.95% of a sample with approximately 10,000 clones, around four fifths of them seen once. Study observations and caveats: ICOS-CD38- cTfh most often held earlier Day 7 ICOS+CD38+ clones. Plasmablast frequency change correlated with clonality change in ICOS+CD38+ cTfh.

For this clone: Its antigen remains unknown.

Germline V lookup: CDR1 ENHRY, CDR2 SYGVKD. V gave up 4 bases and J gave up 0 bases, with 10 bases separating them. The CDR3 runs to 15 residues. The chain couples TRBV10-3 to TRBJ1-3; D gene uncertain. The TCR was taken from an adult who received the influenza vaccine. The sample consisted of CXCR5- memory CD4+ T cells sorted from blood, taken 6 weeks after influenza vaccination. The CDR3 protein is CAISVDLSSGNTIYF. The DNA for the CDR3 is TGTGCCATCAGTGTCGACCTGAGCTCTGGAAACACCATATATTTT.